Described below is a single TCR beta chain sequence and its context. The junction differs from germline at one of its ends, possibly a read error. This record belongs to a study of neurological immune-mediated disorders. Each CDR3 protein gets one entry after TCRdb re-called the 5' RACE reads with MiXCR. The sample holds 70,000 to 95,000 distinct CDR3 sequences; roughly 17% are singletons and the top ten take 15%. CDR3 size: 13 residues. Germline V CDR1 and CDR2: SGHDT, YYEEEE. The TCR was taken from a woman aged 35 to 49 in good health. Sample: PBMCs. This rearrangement joins TRBV5-6 to TRBJ1-1, with D possibly being TRBD1 (5 bases). The CDR3 coding sequence is TGTGCCAGCAGCTTGGGGGGGAACACTGTAGCTTTCTTT. As protein: CASSLGGNTVAFF.